This T cell receptor beta chain is from a study of CD8 T cells in Susac syndrome. The sequenced target, TCR beta, came from blood CD8+ and CD4+ T cells. The RNA, roughly 0.5 to 1 ug, was put through reverse transcription using random hexamers. An immunoSEQ multiplex PCR generated amplified TCR beta CDR3 products spanning 54 Vbeta and 13 Jbeta. One entry per CDR3 protein, called by TCRdb with MiXCR from the immunoSEQ multiplex PCR reads. In the table there are about 440,000 distinct CDR3 sequences, more than 80% of which are singletons. V was clipped by 1 base and J by 4 bases, with 11 bases between them. CDR1 is GTSNPN and CDR2 is SVGIG in the germline V gene (reference sequence). This CDR3 contains 14 residues. This clonotype was observed once.

This sequence joins TRBV30 and TRBJ1-3; D gene uncertain. The sequence was collected from a human donor with multiple sclerosis. The sample comprised CD8+ T cells from PBMCs. CDR3 sequence reads: CAWSARGFGNTIYF. CDR3 bases: TGTGCCTGGAGTGCCAGAGGGTTCGGAAACACCATATATTTT.